A selection of T cell receptor beta chains follows, all from one sample in a study of OX40 agonist ivuxolimab in advanced cancers. Sequencing was performed with immunoSEQ multiplex PCR; in TCRdb, only in-frame clones are kept and a portion is missing. The data contain about 77,000 clones, around 83% of them singletons. Sample: CD4+ or CD8+ T cells sorted from blood, taken in a trial of the OX40 agonist ivuxolimab. All receptors derive from an adult with an advanced solid tumor such as melanoma, head and neck, liver or kidney cancer. Each CDR3 is given without its conserved first and last residue. Some rows mark clone size as missing; the rest say once, few, many or name a class of expanded clone.

>.|TRBJ1-3|TRBV6-6|13
ASSLGQLSGNTIY
>.|TRBJ1-2|TRBV5-6|11
ASSSGMNYGYT
>.|TRBJ2-7|TRBV29-1|10
SVGGGVGEQY
>.|TRBJ2-1|TRBV5-8|14
ASSPSREGTYNEQF
>once|TRBJ2-3|TRBV4-1|15
ASSLTGTSGRTDTQY
>.|TRBJ2-7|TRBV19|11
ASTRKGSYEQY
>.|TRBJ2-7|TRBV28|13
ASHGTIPFRYEQY
>once|TRBJ2-2|TRBV5-1|12
ASSPDGNTGELF
>once|TRBJ2-3|TRBV7-9|12
ASVAGGNTDTQY
>.|TRBJ1-5|TRBV30|11
AWSVRGGQPQH
>.|TRBJ1-5|TRBV7-9|13
ASSLGTGVGQPQH
>.|TRBJ2-3|TRBV5-4|12
ASSAGQGGYTQY
>.|TRBJ2-1|TRBV2|13
ASSATSGIYNEQF
>.|TRBJ1-5|TRBV6-6|11
ATAGEGNQPQH
>once|TRBJ1-2|TRBV7-9|11
ATLKLTGWGYT
>.|TRBJ2-7|TRBV7-6|10
ASSPTGHEQY
>.|TRBJ2-7|TRBV10-1|10
ASSDQNCEQY
>.|TRBJ2-7|TRBV5-1|12
ASSLATKSYEQY
>.|TRBJ2-2|TRBV5-1|14
ASSLVAGSDTGELF
>.|TRBJ2-7|TRBV28|12
ASSRSGGWYEQY
>.|TRBJ1-1|TRBV6-1|12
ASNTDGGGTEAF
>once|TRBJ2-3|TRBV5-1|12
ASSKQETTDTQY
>.|TRBJ1-2|TRBV27|11
ASSLRQAYGYT
>once|TRBJ1-3|TRBV19|15
ASSMVSGVGRRNTIY
>.|TRBJ2-2|TRBV9|13
ASSVRDQNTGELF
>.|TRBJ2-1|TRBV7-2|12
ASSPGLGGGEQF
>.|TRBJ1-2|TRBV5-4|13
ASSSVWHPNTGYT
>.|TRBJ2-1|TRBV7-3|15
ASSLRSPASGYNEQF
>few|TRBJ2-5|TRBV5-1|14
ASSLALAGGPETQY
>.|TRBJ2-7|TRBV27|13
ASSLGQGPTYEQY
>.|TRBJ2-3|TRBV10-2|10
ASSAETDTQY
>.|TRBJ2-1|TRBV14|15
ASSPLGGLSSYNEQF
>.|TRBJ1-2|TRBV5-4|12
ASSLGKTKGGYT
>.|TRBJ1-2|TRBV6-5|12
ASRGSGRADGYT
>.|TRBJ2-5|TRBV9|11
ASSPSNRETQY
>.|TRBJ2-1|TRBV7-7|13
ASSLLEGLYNEQF
>.|TRBJ1-6|TRBV19|13
ASSGNWEDNSPLH
>.|TRBJ2-7|TRBV5-1|14
ASSPNLAGESYEQY
>.|TRBJ2-1|TRBV7-9|14
ASSSPDVIHYNEQF
>.|TRBJ1-1|TRBV28|14
ASTPGGLRMNTEAF
>.|TRBJ1-1|TRBV9|12
ASSKTGRDTEAF
>.|TRBJ1-2|TRBV28|14
ASSLLFSAGHYGYT
>.|TRBJ1-1|TRBV4-3|13
ASSQEPGMNTEAF
>.|TRBJ2-1|TRBV9|14
ASSVGLAGIYNEQF
>.|TRBJ2-2|TRBV7-2|11
ASSPDLAGELF
>.|TRBJ2-3|TRBV30|12
AWGGTSGRDTQY
>.|TRBJ2-3|TRBV9|12
ASALERATDTQY
>.|TRBJ2-5|TRBV11-1|13
ASRFGLATQETQY
>few|TRBJ2-2|TRBV6-6|11
ASGTGNTGELF
>few|TRBJ1-2|TRBV6-6|13
ASSSPEDGNYGYT
>.|TRBJ1-5|TRBV6-1|13
ASSDRTASNQPQH
>.|TRBJ2-2|TRBV18|12
ASHRETNTGELF
>few|TRBJ2-3|TRBV29-1|12
SVGVGTSTDTQY
>once|TRBJ1-1|TRBV2|10
ASSVMGTEAF
>.|TRBJ2-5|TRBV9|12
ASSAGLAGETQY
>.|TRBJ2-2|TRBV19|12
ASSQGARTGELF
>.|TRBJ2-3|TRBV7-8|13
ASSFGQRTTDTQY